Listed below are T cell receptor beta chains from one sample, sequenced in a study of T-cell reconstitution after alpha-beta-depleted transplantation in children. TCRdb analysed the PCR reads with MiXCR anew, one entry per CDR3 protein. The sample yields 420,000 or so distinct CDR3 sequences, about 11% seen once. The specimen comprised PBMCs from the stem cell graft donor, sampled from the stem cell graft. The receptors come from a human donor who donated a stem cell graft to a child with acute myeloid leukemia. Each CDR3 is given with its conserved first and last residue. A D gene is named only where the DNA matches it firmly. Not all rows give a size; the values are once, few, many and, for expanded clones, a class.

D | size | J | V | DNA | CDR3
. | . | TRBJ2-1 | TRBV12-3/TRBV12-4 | TGTGCCAGCGCCAGATTTCTTGGCGGGGGGACAGGTCGCTCCTACAATGAGCAGTTCTTC | CASARFLGGGTGRSYNEQFF
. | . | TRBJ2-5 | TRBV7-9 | TGTGCCAGCAGCAAAATACAGCGGGTCGGAGAGACCCAGTACTTC | CASSKIQRVGETQYF
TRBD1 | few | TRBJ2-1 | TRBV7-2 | TGTGCCAGCAGCCCCCCTGGGACAGGGCTTCCGAGTTATGAGCAGTTCTTC | CASSPPGTGLPSYEQFF
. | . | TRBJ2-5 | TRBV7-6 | TGTGCCAGCACCCGGGCCCCTGGGTCGGGGGAGACCCAGTACTTC | CASTRAPGSGETQYF
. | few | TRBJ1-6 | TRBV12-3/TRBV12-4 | TGTGCCAGCAGTCCGCGGTGGTCCAAACCTAATTCACCCCTCCACTTT | CASSPRWSKPNSPLHF
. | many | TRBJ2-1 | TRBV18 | TGTGCCAGCTCACCATGGAGTCTTAGACAGGACAATGAGCAGTTCTTC | CASSPWSLRQDNEQFF
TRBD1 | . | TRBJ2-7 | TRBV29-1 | TGCAGCGCCGGGACAGGGGTCTCCGAGCAGTACTTC | CSAGTGVSEQYF
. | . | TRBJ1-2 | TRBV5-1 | TGCGCCAGCAGCTCGGCTCGCGGGGTTGACTATGGCTACACCTTC | CASSSARGVDYGYTF
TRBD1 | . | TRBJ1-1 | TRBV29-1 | TGCAGCGCCCATCACAGGGGGCGGACTGAAGCTTTCTTT | CSAHHRGRTEAFF
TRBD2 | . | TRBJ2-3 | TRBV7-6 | TGTGCCAGCAGCGCAGGGACTAGCGGGAGGGGCACAGATACGCAGTATTTT | CASSAGTSGRGTDTQYF
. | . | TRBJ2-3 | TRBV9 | TGTGCCAGCAGCGTGCAAAGCTTAACGGATACGCAGTATTTT | CASSVQSLTDTQYF
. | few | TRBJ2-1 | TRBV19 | TGTGCCAGTAGCTTGAGCGACAGCTCCTACAATGAGCAGTTCTTC | CASSLSDSSYNEQFF
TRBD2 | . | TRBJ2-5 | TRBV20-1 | TGCAGTGCTAGAGGACCTAGCGGGGGCGGCCAAGAGACCCAGTACTTC | CSARGPSGGGQETQYF
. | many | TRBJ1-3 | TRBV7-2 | TGTGCCAGCAGCCCCGACAGGTCCGGAAACACCATATATTTT | CASSPDRSGNTIYF
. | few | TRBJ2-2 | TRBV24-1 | TGTGCCACCCAGCGAGGCACCGGGGAGCTGTTTTTT | CATQRGTGELFF
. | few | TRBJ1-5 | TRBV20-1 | TGCAGTGCTTACCGGGCAGGGGATCAGCCCCAGCATTTT | CSAYRAGDQPQHF
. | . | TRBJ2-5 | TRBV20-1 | TGCAGTGCTAGAGAGGGACGGGGGGAGACCCAGTACTTC | CSAREGRGETQYF
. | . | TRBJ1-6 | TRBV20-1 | TGCAGTGCTAAGGGCCTCTCGGGATCACCCCTCCACTTT | CSAKGLSGSPLHF
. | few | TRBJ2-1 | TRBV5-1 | TGCGCCAGCAGCTTTCAAGACTACCTTAGCGATGAGCAGTTCTTC | CASSFQDYLSDEQFF
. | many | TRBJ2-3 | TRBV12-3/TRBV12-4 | TGTGCCAGCAGCTTGACCCACGCAGATACGCAGTATTTT | CASSLTHADTQYF
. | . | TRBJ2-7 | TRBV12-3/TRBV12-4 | TGTGCCAGCAGCTCGCCTGGCGAGCAGTACTTC | CASSSPGEQYF
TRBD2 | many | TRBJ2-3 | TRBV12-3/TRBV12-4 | TGTGCCAGCAGTCCCATCGGGCTAGCGGGGGGGGGAGATACGCAGTATTTT | CASSPIGLAGGGDTQYF
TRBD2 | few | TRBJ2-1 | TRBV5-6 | TGTGCCAGCAGCTTGGGGCTAGCGGCCTCCAATGAGCAGTTCTTC | CASSLGLAASNEQFF
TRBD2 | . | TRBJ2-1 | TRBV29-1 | TGCAGCGTCAAGCGGGGGGGCCGGAATGAGCAGTTCTTC | CSVKRGGRNEQFF
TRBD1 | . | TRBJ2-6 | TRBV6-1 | TGTGCCAGCAGCCCGGACAGGGGTTTTGGGGCCAACGTCCTGACTTTC | CASSPDRGFGANVLTF
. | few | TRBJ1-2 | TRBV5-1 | TGCGCCAGCAGCTTGGCGAGGACAGTGGATGGCTACACCTTC | CASSLARTVDGYTF
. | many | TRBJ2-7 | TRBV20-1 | TGCAGTTACAAGGGGAACTACGAGCAGTACTTC | CSYKGNYEQYF
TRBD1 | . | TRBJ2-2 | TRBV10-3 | TGTGCCATCAGGACAGGGTCCCAATACACCGGGGAGCTGTTTTTT | CAIRTGSQYTGELFF
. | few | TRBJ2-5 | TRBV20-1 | TGCAGTGCTAGTTTTTGGGCGCAAGAGACCCAGTACTTC | CSASFWAQETQYF
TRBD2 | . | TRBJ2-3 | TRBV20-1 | TGCAGTGCTAAAGCGGGAGGGCCAACAGATACGCAGTATTTT | CSAKAGGPTDTQYF
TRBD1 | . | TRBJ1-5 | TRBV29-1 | TGCAGCGTCATACAGGGGGCAGGCAATCAGCCCCAGCATTTT | CSVIQGAGNQPQHF
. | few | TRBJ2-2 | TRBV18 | TGTGCCAGCTCACCTTCGACAGGCATCACCGGGGAGCTGTTTTTT | CASSPSTGITGELFF
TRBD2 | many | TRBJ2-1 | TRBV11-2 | TGTGCCAGCAGCCCGGGTAGCGGGGTGTACAATGAGCAGTTCTTC | CASSPGSGVYNEQFF
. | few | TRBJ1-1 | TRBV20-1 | TGCAGTGCTAGAGATCCTGCGGGTAGTATGAACACTGAAGCTTTCTTT | CSARDPAGSMNTEAFF
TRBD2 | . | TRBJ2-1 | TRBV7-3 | TGTGCCAGCAGCCGTTTTATAGCGGGAGGGGGTGAGCAGTTCTTC | CASSRFIAGGGEQFF
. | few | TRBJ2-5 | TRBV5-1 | TGCGCCAGCAGCTTGAGTGCGGCCGCGGAGACCCAGTACTTC | CASSLSAAAETQYF